One sample yielded the 9 T cell receptor beta chains listed below, sequenced in a study of blood T cell repertoires in COVID-19. The repertoire was sequenced with immunoSEQ multiplex PCR; TCRdb's copy has only in-frame clones and lacks some. The sample records roughly 500,000 clones, around nine tenths being singletons. The sample consisted of PBMCs or T cells enriched from blood (not recorded which). These receptors came from a woman aged 40 to 50 who had recovered from COVID-19.

In this sample, this clone turned up once. The V and J genes are TRBV5-4 and TRBJ2-1; 9 nucleotides align to TRBD2. V gave up 0 bases and J gave up 7 bases; unmatched junction bases: 11. This CDR3 has 17 residues. Germline CDR1 reads SGHNT; CDR2 reads YYREEE (reference sequence). The CDR3 nucleotides read TGTGCCAGCAGCTTGGAAAGGGGCGGGAGGGCCTTAAATGAGCAGTTCTTC. It is translated as CASSLERGGRALNEQFF. The whole variable domain, remainder taken from reference TRBV5-4 and TRBJ2-1, is ETGVTQSPTHLIKTRGQQVTLRCSSQSGHNTVSWYQQALGQGPQFIFQYYREEENGRGNFPPRFSGLQFPNYSSELNVNALELDDSALYLCASSLERGGRALNEQFFGPGTRLTVL.

The chain joins TRBV4-3 to TRBJ1-4, with TRBD1 identical over 9 bases. Germline V gives CDR1 LGHNA, CDR2 YSLEER. This CDR3 contains 18 residues. The J segment lost 8 bases and the V segment lost 0 bases, leaving 13 bases of the junction unmatched. DNA of the CDR3: TGCGCCAGCAGCCAAGATCGACAGGGGGTAGGGGGATTAGAAAAACTGTTTTTT. The encoded protein is CASSQDRQGVGGLEKLFF.

V and J are TRBV7-9 and TRBJ2-5; D might be TRBD1 (6 bases). CDR3 length equals 13 residues. Trimming cost V 7 bases and J 3 bases, with 12 bases left between them. Per germline, CDR1 SEHNR and CDR2 FQNEAQ (reference sequence). The CDR3 DNA is TGTGCCAGCAAGGCCCCAGGGGAAGAGACCCAGTACTTC. Translated, it gives CASKAPGEETQYF.

This sequence joins TRBV11-3 and TRBJ2-1; 11 bases agree with TRBD2. CDR3 length: 15 residues. V was clipped by 5 bases and J by 7 bases; unmatched bases: 7. Looked up from germline, CDR1 is SGHNT and CDR2 is YENEEA. CDR3 sequence: CASSQASGRTNEQFF. DNA of the CDR3: TGTGCCAGCAGCCAGGCTAGCGGGAGGACGAATGAGCAGTTCTTC.

The chain couples TRBV19 to TRBJ2-6, with 7 bases that match TRBD1. Germline CDR1 is LNHDA and CDR2 is SQIVND (reference sequence). Trimming cost V 4 bases and J 2 bases; bases outside gene matches: 2. The CDR3 extends over 15 amino acids. CDR3 sequence: CASSSTGAGANVLTF. For the CDR3, the DNA is TGTGCCAGTAGTAGCACAGGGGCTGGGGCCAACGTCCTGACTTTC.

This clone has just one count. The chain recombines TRBV5-1 with TRBJ2-1; D perhaps matches TRBD2 (6 bases). The germline V gene has CDR1 SGHRS and CDR2 YFSETQ. The V and J ends lost 7 bases and 2 bases respectively, with 16 bases between them. This CDR3 has 15 amino acids. In DNA form, the CDR3 reads TGCGCCAGCCGGAGCCCGGGCGGGACCTACAATGAGCAGTTCTTC. Translated, it gives CASRSPGGTYNEQFF.

This clone was counted ten times or more. The rearrangement uses TRBV20-1 and TRBJ1-4; D gene ambiguous. The germline V gene has CDR1 DFQATT and CDR2 SNEGSKA (reference sequence). CDR3 length equals 12 residues. V was trimmed by 3 bases and J by 6 bases, leaving 8 bases between them. CDR3 loop: CSASAGDEKLFF. The DNA of the CDR3 is TGCAGTGCTAGTGCGGGAGATGAAAAACTGTTTTTT.

This clone was recorded a few times. The chain is built from TRBV5-1 and TRBJ1-2; no firm D call. The CDR3 is 15 residues long. V was cut by 4 bases and J by 0 bases, with 13 bases left in between. From germline, CDR1 is SGHRS and CDR2 YFSETQ. The CDR3 bases are TGCGCCAGCAGCCCGTCCCCCAGCGCTAACTATGGCTACACCTTC. It encodes CASSPSPSANYGYTF.

This clone occurred once. V gene TRBV6-5 combines with J gene TRBJ1-2; 8 positions agree with TRBD1. Germline CDR1 MNHEY, CDR2 SVGAGI. The CDR3 extends over 14 amino acids. J gave up 4 bases and V 5 bases, and 6 bases lay outside the gene matches. This CDR3 is CASSSLDRVYGYTF. The CDR3 nucleotides read TGTGCCAGCAGTAGCCTGGACAGGGTCTATGGCTACACCTTC.